This is a list of T cell receptor beta chains from one sample in a study of T-cell memory formation after mild COVID-19. TCRdb reprocessed the 5' RACE reads via MiXCR and lists one record per CDR3 protein. Here the sample spans roughly 170,000 distinct CDR3 sequences, roughly a fifth being singletons. The sequenced sample was PBMCs or a T cell subset sorted from them (not recorded which). These receptors all stem from an adult woman who had mild COVID-19 (a few samples of this study predate the infection). Cell type and time point are not known. Each CDR3 is given with its conserved first and last residue. D genes are given only for firm matches. Clone size is not always given. Where it is, it says once, few, many or a class for expanded clones.

-,TRBV7-3,few,TRBJ2-1,TGTGCCAGCAGCTTACGTAGCTCCTACAATGAGCAGTTCTTC,CASSLRSSYNEQFF
-,TRBV29-1,many,TRBJ2-2,TGCAGCGTTGAAGTGGGTAATACCGGGGAGCTGTTTTTT,CSVEVGNTGELFF
-,TRBV6-5,few,TRBJ2-2,TGTGCCAGCAGTTACCTGGGGGTGGGGTACACCGGGGAGCTGTTTTTT,CASSYLGVGYTGELFF
TRBD2,TRBV6-6,-,TRBJ2-7,TGTGCCAGCAGTTACCTTCCGGGAGGAGGCGAGCAGTACTTC,CASSYLPGGGEQYF
TRBD2,TRBV7-8,-,TRBJ2-7,TGTGCCAGCAGCTTAGGTCTAGCGGGGGCTTCCTACGAGCAGTACTTC,CASSLGLAGASYEQYF
TRBD2,TRBV6-4,-,TRBJ2-3,TGTGCCAGCAGACGGACTAGCGGGGGGACAGATACGCAGTATTTT,CASRRTSGGTDTQYF
-,TRBV6-5,-,TRBJ1-1,TGTGCCAGCAGTGCCTCAGCAGGGGTGAACACTGAAGCTTTCTTT,CASSASAGVNTEAFF
-,TRBV4-1,-,TRBJ2-6,TGCGCCAGCAGCCAAACGGAGGGCCCTGGGGCCAACGTCCTGACTTTC,CASSQTEGPGANVLTF
-,TRBV7-3,-,TRBJ2-3,TGTGCCAGCAGCTTAACCGGCGGGAACACAGATACGCAGTATTTT,CASSLTGGNTDTQYF
-,TRBV7-2,few,TRBJ1-2,TGTGCCAGCAGCTTAGCGTTCGGGGGTTCGGGCTATGGCTACACCTTC,CASSLAFGGSGYGYTF
-,TRBV6-6,few,TRBJ1-5,TGTGCCAGCAGTTACTTCGACAGGCGAAATCAGCCCCAGCATTTT,CASSYFDRRNQPQHF
TRBD1,TRBV6-2/TRBV6-3,-,TRBJ2-2,TGTGCCAGCAGTTACTCGATTCAGACAGGGGGCCCCGGGGAGCTGTTTTTT,CASSYSIQTGGPGELFF
-,TRBV7-9,few,TRBJ2-7,TGTGCCAGCAGCCGCGACCCCGGCTCCTACGAGCAGTACTTC,CASSRDPGSYEQYF
-,TRBV6-5,-,TRBJ2-7,TGTGCCAGCAGTCCCCAGTTGAGCTCCTACGAGCAGTACTTC,CASSPQLSSYEQYF
-,TRBV27,-,TRBJ2-1,TGTGCCAGCAGCCGGGCCTCCTACAATGAGCAGTTCTTC,CASSRASYNEQFF
TRBD1,TRBV15,many,TRBJ1-6,TGTGCCACCAGCATGGACAGGGTTTCACCCCTCCACTTT,CATSMDRVSPLHF
-,TRBV11-2,few,TRBJ1-2,TGTGCCAGCAGCGGCAGCGGTTGGGGTGGCTACACCTTC,CASSGSGWGGYTF
-,TRBV7-9,-,TRBJ2-3,TGTGCCAGCAGCCCCTATGGACACACAGATACGCAGTATTTT,CASSPYGHTDTQYF
-,TRBV20-1,few,TRBJ2-7,TGCAGTGCTAAACAGGTGTACGAGCAGTACTTC,CSAKQVYEQYF
TRBD1,TRBV10-3,-,TRBJ2-7,TGTGCCATCGGGGGACAGGGCTCCTACGAGCAGTACTTC,CAIGGQGSYEQYF
TRBD2,TRBV7-8,-,TRBJ2-3,TGTGCCAGCAGCCCGAACCTAGCGGGGGGGATGACAGATACGCAGTATTTT,CASSPNLAGGMTDTQYF
TRBD1,TRBV4-1,-,TRBJ2-5,TGCGCCAGCAGCCAAGAAAGGGGGCTAGGGGCCCAGTACTTC,CASSQERGLGAQYF
-,TRBV7-9,few,TRBJ1-3,TGTGCCAGCAGTCATACAGGGTCCTCTGGAAACACCATATATTTT,CASSHTGSSGNTIYF
-,TRBV3-1,-,TRBJ2-1,TGTGCCAGCAGCCAAGAGAGGGCTAGCCGCTACAATGAGCAGTTCTTC,CASSQERASRYNEQFF
TRBD2,TRBV4-3,-,TRBJ2-7,TGCGCCAGCAGCCAAGACCCCCTAGCGGGAGGAAACGAGCAGTACTTC,CASSQDPLAGGNEQYF
TRBD1,TRBV30,-,TRBJ2-7,TGTGCCTGGAGTGCCGGGACAGGGGCCTACGAGCAGTACTTC,CAWSAGTGAYEQYF
-,TRBV14,few,TRBJ1-6,TGTGCCAGCAGCCAAGGCAGGAGCTCCTATAATTCACCCCTCCACTTT,CASSQGRSSYNSPLHF
-,TRBV4-1,-,TRBJ2-2,TGCGCCAGCAGCCAAGTCCCGGGGAGGAACACCGGGGAGCTGTTTTTT,CASSQVPGRNTGELFF
TRBD1,TRBV4-1,few,TRBJ1-1,TGCGCCAGCAGCGACGGACAGGGGTTGACTGAAGCTTTCTTT,CASSDGQGLTEAFF
TRBD2,TRBV20-1,few,TRBJ2-7,TGCAGTGCTAGAGATACTAGCGGGAGGAGAGAGCAGTACTTC,CSARDTSGRREQYF
TRBD2,TRBV29-1,-,TRBJ2-7,TGCAGCCTCCTAACGGGAGGGCCGTCCTACGAGCAGTACTTC,CSLLTGGPSYEQYF